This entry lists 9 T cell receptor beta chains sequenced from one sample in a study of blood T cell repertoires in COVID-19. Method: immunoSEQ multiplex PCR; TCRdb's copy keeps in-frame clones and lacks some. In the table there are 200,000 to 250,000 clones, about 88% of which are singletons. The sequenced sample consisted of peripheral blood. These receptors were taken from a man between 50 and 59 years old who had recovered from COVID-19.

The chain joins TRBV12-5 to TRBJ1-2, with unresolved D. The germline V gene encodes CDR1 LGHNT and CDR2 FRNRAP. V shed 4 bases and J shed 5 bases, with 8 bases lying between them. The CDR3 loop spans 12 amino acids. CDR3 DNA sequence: TGTGCTAGTGGTTCGAGGTGGTATGGCTACACCTTC. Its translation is CASGSRWYGYTF.

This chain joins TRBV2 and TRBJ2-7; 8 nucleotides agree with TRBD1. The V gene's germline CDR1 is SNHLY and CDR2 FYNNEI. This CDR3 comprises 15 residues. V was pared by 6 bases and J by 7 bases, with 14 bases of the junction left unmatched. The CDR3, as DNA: TGTGCCAGCAGCCTCACGGGACAGGCCGGGAAGGAGCAGTACTTC. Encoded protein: CASSLTGQAGKEQYF.

In nucleotides, the CDR3 is TGTGCCAGCAGCCTCACCCCTGGACTAGGGGGGGGCAATGAGCAGTTCTTC. It encodes CASSLTPGLGGGNEQFF. The V gene is TRBV9, the J gene TRBJ2-1; perhaps TRBD2 as D (7 bases). The germline gives CDR1 SGDLS, CDR2 YYNGEE. The CDR3 spans 17 residues. V dropped 4 bases and J dropped 6 bases, with 23 bases sitting between them.

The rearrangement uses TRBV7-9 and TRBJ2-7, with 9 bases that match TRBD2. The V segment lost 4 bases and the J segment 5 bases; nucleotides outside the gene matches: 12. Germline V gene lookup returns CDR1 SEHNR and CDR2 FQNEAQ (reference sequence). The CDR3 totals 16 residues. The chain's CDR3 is CASSSSPSGIKHEQYF. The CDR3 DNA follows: TGTGCCAGCAGCTCTTCGCCTAGCGGGATAAAGCACGAGCAGTACTTC.

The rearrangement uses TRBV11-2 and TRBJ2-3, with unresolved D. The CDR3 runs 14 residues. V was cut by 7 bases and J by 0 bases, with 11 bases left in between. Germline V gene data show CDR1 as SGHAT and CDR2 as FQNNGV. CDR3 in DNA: TGTGCCAGCAAGAGAATTAGTAGCACAGATACGCAGTATTTT. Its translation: CASKRISSTDTQYF. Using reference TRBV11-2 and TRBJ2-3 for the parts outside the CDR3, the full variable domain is EAGVAQSPRYKIIEKRQSVAFWCNPISGHATLYWYQQILGQGPKLLIQFQNNGVVDDSQLPKDRFSAERLKGVDSTLKIQPAKLEDSAVYLCASKRISSTDTQYFGPGTRLTVL.

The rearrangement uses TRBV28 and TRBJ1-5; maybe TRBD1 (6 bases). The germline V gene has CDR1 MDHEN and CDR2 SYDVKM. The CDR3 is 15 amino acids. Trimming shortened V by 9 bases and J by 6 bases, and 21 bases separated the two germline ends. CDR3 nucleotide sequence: TGTGCCAGTTTCGCTGCACAGGGTGCTGGTCAGCCCCAGCATTTT. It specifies CASFAAQGAGQPQHF.

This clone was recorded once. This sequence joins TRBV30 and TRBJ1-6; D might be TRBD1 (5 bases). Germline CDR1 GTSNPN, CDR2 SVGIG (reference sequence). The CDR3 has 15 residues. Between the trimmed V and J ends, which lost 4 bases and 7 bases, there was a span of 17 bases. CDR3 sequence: CAWKPQVVGNSPLHF. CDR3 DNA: TGTGCCTGGAAACCACAGGTAGTGGGAAATTCACCCCTCCACTTT.

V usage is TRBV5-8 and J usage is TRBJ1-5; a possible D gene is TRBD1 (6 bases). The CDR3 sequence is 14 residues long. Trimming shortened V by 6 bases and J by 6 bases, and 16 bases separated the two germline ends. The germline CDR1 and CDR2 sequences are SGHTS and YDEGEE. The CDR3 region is CASTPGVRGQPQHF. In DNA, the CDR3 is TGTGCCAGCACCCCAGGGGTGAGGGGTCAGCCCCAGCATTTT. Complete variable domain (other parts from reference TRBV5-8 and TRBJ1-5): EAGVTQSPTHLIKTRGQQATLRCSPISGHTSVYWYQQALGLGLQFLLWYDEGEERNRGNFPPRFSGRQFPNYSSELNVNALELEDSALYLCASTPGVRGQPQHFGDGTRLSIL.

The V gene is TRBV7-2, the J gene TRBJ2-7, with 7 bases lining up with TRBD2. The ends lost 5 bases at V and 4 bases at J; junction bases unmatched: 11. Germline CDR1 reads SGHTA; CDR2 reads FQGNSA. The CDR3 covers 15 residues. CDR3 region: CASSQGTNSGYEQYF. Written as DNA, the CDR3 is TGTGCCAGCAGCCAAGGGACTAACTCGGGGTACGAGCAGTACTTC.